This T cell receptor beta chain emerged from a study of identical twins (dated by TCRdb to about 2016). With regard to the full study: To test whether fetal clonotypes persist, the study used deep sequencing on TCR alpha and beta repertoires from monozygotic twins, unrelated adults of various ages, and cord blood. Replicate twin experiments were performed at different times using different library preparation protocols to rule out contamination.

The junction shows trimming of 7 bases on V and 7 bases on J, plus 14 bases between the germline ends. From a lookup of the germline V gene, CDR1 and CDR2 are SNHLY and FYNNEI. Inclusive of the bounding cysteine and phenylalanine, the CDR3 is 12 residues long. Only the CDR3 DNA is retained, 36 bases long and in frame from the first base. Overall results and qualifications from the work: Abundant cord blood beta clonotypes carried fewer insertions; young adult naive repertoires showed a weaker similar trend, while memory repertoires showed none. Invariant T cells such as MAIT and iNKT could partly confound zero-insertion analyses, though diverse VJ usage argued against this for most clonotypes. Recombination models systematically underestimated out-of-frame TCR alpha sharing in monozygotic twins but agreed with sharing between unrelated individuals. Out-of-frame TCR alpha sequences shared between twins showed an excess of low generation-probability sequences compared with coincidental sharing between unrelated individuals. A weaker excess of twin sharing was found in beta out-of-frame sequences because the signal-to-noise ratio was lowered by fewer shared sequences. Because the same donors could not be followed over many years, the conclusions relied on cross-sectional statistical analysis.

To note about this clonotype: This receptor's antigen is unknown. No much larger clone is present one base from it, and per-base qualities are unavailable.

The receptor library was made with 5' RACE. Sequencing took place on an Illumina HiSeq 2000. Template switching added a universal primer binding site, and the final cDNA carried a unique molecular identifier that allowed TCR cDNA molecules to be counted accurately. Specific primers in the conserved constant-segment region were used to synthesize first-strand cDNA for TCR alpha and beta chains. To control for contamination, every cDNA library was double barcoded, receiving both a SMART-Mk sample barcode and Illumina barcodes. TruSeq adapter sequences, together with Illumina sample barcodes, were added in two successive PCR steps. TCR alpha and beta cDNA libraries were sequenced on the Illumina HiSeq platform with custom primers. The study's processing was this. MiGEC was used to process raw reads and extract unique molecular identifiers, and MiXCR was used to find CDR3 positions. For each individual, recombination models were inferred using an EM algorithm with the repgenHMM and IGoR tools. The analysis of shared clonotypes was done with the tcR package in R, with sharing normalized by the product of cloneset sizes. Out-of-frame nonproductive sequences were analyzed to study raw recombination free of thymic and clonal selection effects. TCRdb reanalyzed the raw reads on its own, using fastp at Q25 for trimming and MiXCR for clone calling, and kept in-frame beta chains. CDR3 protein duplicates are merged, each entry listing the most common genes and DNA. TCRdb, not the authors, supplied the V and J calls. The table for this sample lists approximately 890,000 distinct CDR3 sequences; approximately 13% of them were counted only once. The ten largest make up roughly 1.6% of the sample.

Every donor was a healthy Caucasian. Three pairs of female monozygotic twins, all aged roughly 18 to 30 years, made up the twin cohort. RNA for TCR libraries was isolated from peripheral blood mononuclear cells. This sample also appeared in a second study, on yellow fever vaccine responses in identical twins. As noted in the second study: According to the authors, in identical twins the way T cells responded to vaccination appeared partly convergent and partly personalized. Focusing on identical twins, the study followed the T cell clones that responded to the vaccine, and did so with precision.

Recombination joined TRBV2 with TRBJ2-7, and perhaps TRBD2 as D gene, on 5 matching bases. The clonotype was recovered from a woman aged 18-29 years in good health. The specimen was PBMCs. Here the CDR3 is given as CASTGETKEQYF. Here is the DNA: TGTGCCAGCACAGGAGAGACTAAAGAGCAGTACTTC.